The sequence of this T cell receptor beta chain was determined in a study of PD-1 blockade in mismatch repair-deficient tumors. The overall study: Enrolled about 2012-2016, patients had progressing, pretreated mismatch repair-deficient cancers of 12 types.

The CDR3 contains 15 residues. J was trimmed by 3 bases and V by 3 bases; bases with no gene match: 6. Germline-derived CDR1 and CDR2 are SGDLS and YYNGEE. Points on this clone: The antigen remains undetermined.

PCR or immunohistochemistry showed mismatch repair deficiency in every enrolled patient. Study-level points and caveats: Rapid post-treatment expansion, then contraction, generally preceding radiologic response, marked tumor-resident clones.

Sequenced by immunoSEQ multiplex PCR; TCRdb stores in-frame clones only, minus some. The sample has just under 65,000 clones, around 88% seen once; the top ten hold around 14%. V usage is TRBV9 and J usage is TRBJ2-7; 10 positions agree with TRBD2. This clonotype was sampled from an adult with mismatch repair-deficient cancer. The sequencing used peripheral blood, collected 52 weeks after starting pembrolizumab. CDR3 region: CASSAGLAEYYEQYF. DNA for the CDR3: TGTGCCAGCAGCGCAGGACTAGCGGAGTACTACGAGCAGTACTTC.